This TCR delta chain is drawn from a study of gamma-delta T cells after stem cell transplantation. TCRdb used CATT to re-call clones from the RT-PCR reads. The sample consists of about 3,500 delta-chain clones, 12% of them appearing once. This CDR3 spans 19 amino acids. Germline V gene sequence: CDR1 TSWWSYY, CDR2 QGS. V lost 3 bases to trimming and J lost 0 bases, with 23 bases between them. By share of the sample, this clone is large. The receptor was isolated from a human donor. It is not recorded whose cells these are; they may come from a transplant donor. The genes are TRDV1 and TRDJ1, with TRDD3 as a possible D gene (7 bases). The source material was gamma-delta T cells. CDR3 bases: TGTGCTCTTGGGGAGTCCTTCCGGGGAGTACTGGGGTACACCGATAAACTCATCTTT. It translates to CALGESFRGVLGYTDKLIF.